Listed below are T cell receptor beta chains from one sample, sequenced in a study of blood T cells in healthy people across ages. TCRdb itself ran the 5' RACE reads through MiXCR, one entry per CDR3 protein. Here the sample spans about 730,000 distinct CDR3 sequences, around 40% being singletons. Sequenced material: blood. These receptors all come from a woman aged 60-70 years in good health. Each CDR3 is given with its conserved first and last residue. Each record gives: CDR3 protein, CDR3 length, V gene.

cdr3_aa: CASSLGTSNNEQFF; cdr3_length: 14; v_call: TRBV5-6
cdr3_aa: CASSYHSQRILTDTQYF; cdr3_length: 17; v_call: TRBV6-6
cdr3_aa: CASSFGSGTGNSPLHF; cdr3_length: 16; v_call: TRBV5-1
cdr3_aa: CASSLGDTLNTEAFF; cdr3_length: 15; v_call: TRBV5-1
cdr3_aa: CASSQDGYHTF; cdr3_length: 11; v_call: TRBV4-2
cdr3_aa: CASTSGSSYNEQFF; cdr3_length: 14; v_call: TRBV2
cdr3_aa: CASSKQTFTDTQYF; cdr3_length: 14; v_call: TRBV5-1
cdr3_aa: CASSLGTGEANYGYTF; cdr3_length: 16; v_call: TRBV13
cdr3_aa: CSAPHGGGNQETQYF; cdr3_length: 15; v_call: TRBV20-1
cdr3_aa: CASKGVRGQKRPYNEQFF; cdr3_length: 18; v_call: TRBV28
cdr3_aa: CASSLGQENTQYF; cdr3_length: 13; v_call: TRBV7-3
cdr3_aa: CASQPGTGGPDTQYF; cdr3_length: 15; v_call: TRBV6-6
cdr3_aa: CASSSTGLGVHEQYF; cdr3_length: 15; v_call: TRBV7-2
cdr3_aa: CASSLTGIESEKLFF; cdr3_length: 15; v_call: TRBV5-1
cdr3_aa: CASSQVRQGGGSNQPQHF; cdr3_length: 18; v_call: TRBV4-2
cdr3_aa: CASSQSGTSGGDTQYF; cdr3_length: 16; v_call: TRBV4-2
cdr3_aa: CASSEWGQRYGYTF; cdr3_length: 14; v_call: TRBV10-2
cdr3_aa: CASSSARENTEAFF; cdr3_length: 14; v_call: TRBV7-8
cdr3_aa: CSVDGGAPRDTQYF; cdr3_length: 14; v_call: TRBV29-1
cdr3_aa: CASSLVATTDTQYF; cdr3_length: 14; v_call: TRBV7-9
cdr3_aa: CSVDNRGRRTEAFF; cdr3_length: 14; v_call: TRBV29-1
cdr3_aa: CASSQGGSEQFF; cdr3_length: 12; v_call: TRBV14
cdr3_aa: CATSDPGRLGETQYF; cdr3_length: 15; v_call: TRBV24-1
cdr3_aa: CATGDNYNYGYTF; cdr3_length: 13; v_call: TRBV24-1
cdr3_aa: CSAIRTSGDELAKNIQYF; cdr3_length: 18; v_call: TRBV20-1
cdr3_aa: CASSQTSIAGELFF; cdr3_length: 14; v_call: TRBV3-1
cdr3_aa: CASSRDRGNTGELFF; cdr3_length: 15; v_call: TRBV5-6
cdr3_aa: CASSPPGQGGEKLFF; cdr3_length: 15; v_call: TRBV4-2
cdr3_aa: CDSFSTAPYNEQFF; cdr3_length: 14; v_call: TRBV2
cdr3_aa: CASSLTRTSSEQFF; cdr3_length: 14; v_call: TRBV19
cdr3_aa: CTSSSPGQGHIQYF; cdr3_length: 14; v_call: TRBV9
cdr3_aa: CASSKLLWGAEYEKLFF; cdr3_length: 17; v_call: TRBV6-2/TRBV6-3
cdr3_aa: CASSESLPGQGYEQYF; cdr3_length: 16; v_call: TRBV2